The entry below describes one TCR beta chain. The record originates from a study of patients and donors after allogeneic stem cell transplantation. TCRdb ran MiXCR on the RT-PCR reads and lists one entry per CDR3 protein. The sample includes about 39,000 distinct CDR3 sequences, around a third of them seen just once. Germline V gene lookup returns CDR1 SGHTA and CDR2 FQGTGA. The CDR3 has 17 amino acids. V lost 8 bases, J lost 0 bases, and 5 bases stayed unmatched. The chain has TRBV7-3 and TRBJ2-2; TRBD2 matches 14 bases. Material for sequencing was blood, either unsorted or a sorted T cell fraction (not recorded which). The clonotype originates from a human donor who was either an allogeneic HSCT recipient or a stem cell or donor lymphocyte infusion donor (not recorded which). It is not recorded whose cells these are; they may come from a transplant donor. CDR3 region: CASGGTSGSTNTGELFF. The CDR3 bases are TGTGCCAGCGGCGGGACTAGCGGGAGCACGAACACCGGGGAGCTGTTTTTT.